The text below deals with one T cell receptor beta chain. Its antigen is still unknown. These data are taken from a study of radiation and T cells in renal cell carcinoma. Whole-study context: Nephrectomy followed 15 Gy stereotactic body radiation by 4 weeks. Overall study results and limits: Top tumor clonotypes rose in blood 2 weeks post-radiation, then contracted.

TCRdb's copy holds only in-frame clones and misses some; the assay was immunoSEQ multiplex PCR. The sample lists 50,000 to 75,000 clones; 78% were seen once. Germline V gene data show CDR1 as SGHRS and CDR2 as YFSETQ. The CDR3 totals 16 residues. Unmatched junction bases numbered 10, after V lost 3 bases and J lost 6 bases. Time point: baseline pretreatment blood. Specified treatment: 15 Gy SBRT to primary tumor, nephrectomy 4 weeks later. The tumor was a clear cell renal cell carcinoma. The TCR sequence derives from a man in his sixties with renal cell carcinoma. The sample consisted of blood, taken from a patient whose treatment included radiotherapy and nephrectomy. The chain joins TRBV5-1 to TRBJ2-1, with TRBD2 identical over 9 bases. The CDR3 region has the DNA TGCGCCAGCAGCTCCTTCGCGGGAGGGGGGCCCAATGAGCAGTTCTTC. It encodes CASSSFAGGGPNEQFF.